This section outlines one TCR beta chain sequence together with its context. Its antigen is unknown. Exclusion of a patient followed from autoimmune disease history or systemic immunosuppression. The sample originates from a study of OX40 agonist ivuxolimab in advanced cancers. The V end was cut by 6 bases, the J end by 4 bases, with 12 bases between. CDR1 and CDR2 from the germline V gene are MGHDK and SYGVNS. The CDR3 contains 13 residues. General observations from the study: Researchers did not determine the expanded peripheral T cells' antigen specificity.

The repertoire was sequenced with immunoSEQ multiplex PCR; TCRdb's copy has only in-frame clones and lacks some. The repertoire holds 89,000 or so clones, less than 95% seen once, with about 7.6% in the top ten. This TCR derives from an adult with an advanced solid tumor such as melanoma, head and neck, liver or kidney cancer. The rearrangement links TRBV25-1 to TRBJ1-2; D might be TRBD1 (6 bases). The starting material was CD4+ or CD8+ T cells sorted from blood, obtained in a trial of the OX40 agonist ivuxolimab. The CDR3 DNA is TGTGCCAGCAGGGGCACAGGGACCTATGGCTACACCTTC. It codes for CASRGTGTYGYTF.